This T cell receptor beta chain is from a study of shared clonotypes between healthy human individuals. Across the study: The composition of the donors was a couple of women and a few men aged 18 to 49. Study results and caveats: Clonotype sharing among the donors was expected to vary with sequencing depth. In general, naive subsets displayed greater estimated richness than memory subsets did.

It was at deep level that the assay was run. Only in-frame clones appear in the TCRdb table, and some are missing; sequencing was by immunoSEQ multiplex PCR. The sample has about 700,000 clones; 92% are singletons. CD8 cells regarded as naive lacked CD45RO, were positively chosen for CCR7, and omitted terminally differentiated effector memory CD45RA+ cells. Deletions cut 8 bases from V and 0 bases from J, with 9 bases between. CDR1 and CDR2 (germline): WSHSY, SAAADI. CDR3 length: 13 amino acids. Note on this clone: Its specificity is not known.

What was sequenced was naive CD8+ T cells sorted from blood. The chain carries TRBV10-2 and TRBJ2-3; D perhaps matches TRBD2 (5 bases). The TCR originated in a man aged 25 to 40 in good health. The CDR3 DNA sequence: TGCGCCAGCCTGGGCGGGAGCACAGATACGCAGTATTTT. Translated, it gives CASLGGSTDTQYF.